This TCR beta chain was documented in a study of blood T cells in healthy people across ages. A second PCR of roughly 7 to 11 cycles used a sample-barcoded 5' primer and a J-beta primer mix. TCRdb itself ran the 5' RACE reads through MiXCR, one entry per CDR3 protein. The repertoire includes nearly 800,000 distinct CDR3 sequences, just under 25% of them detected once, and approximately 4% sits in the top ten. The study, taken as a whole, reports: The CMV status of each donor remained undetermined, and this could have confounded shifts in expanded clonotypes.

Turning to this clonotype: Its antigen remains unidentified. One end of the junction fails to match germline, which may point to a read error.

Germline values: CDR1 MDHEN, CDR2 SYDVKM. CDR3 size: 16 residues. These same records also appear under a second study, on T cells of mothers and their children.

The V and J genes are TRBV28 and TRBJ1-4; 8 positions match TRBD1. The sequenced sample consisted of blood. The source is a boy aged 5-17 years in good health. The CDR3 protein is CTSSPTQGVANEKLFF. CDR3 nucleotides: TGTACCAGCAGTCCCACACAGGGGGTTGCTAATGAAAAACTGTTTTTT.